The table lists the clone carrying this T cell receptor beta chain with many counts. Its antigen is unidentified. This sample was included in a study of T cells in Graves' hyperthyroidism and ophthalmopathy. CDR1 and CDR2 (germline): MNHNS, SASEGT. With 6 bases removed from V and 2 bases from J, the gap between germline ends came to 5 bases. The CDR3 runs 13 residues. Study-level results: Blood also held most thyroid clonotypes expanded beyond 0.001. With a median lead of approximately 6 months before onset, the model predicted ophthalmopathy.

RNA transcripts provided the source from which TCR beta CDR3 regions were amplified. HTBI primers were employed in a first-round RT-PCR of the TCR CDR3. TCRdb fed the multiplex PCR reads into MiXCR, producing one record per CDR3 protein. The profile shows fewer than 650,000 distinct CDR3 sequences, roughly 15% of them singletons. Each person with ophthalmopathy scored at least 3 on the Clinical Activity Score, reached NOSPECS grade 4 or higher, and had been ill under 3 months. The sequenced sample consisted of blood. This rearrangement joins TRBV6-1 to TRBJ2-6; the D is unclear. This receptor was taken from a woman aged 40 to 50 with Graves' ophthalmopathy. This chain's CDR3 is CASREPGANVLTF. The CDR3 nucleotides read TGTGCCAGCAGGGAGCCTGGGGCCAACGTCCTGACTTTC.